This T cell receptor beta chain was captured by sequencing in a study of blood T cell repertoires in COVID-19. Overall study: Researchers got acute and convalescent COVID-19 samples from the United States, Italy and Spain. The analysed material was cDNA or gDNA that came from T cells, B-cell-depleted T cells, or PBMCs.

Study processing details: Cell counts per sample came from amplifying reference gene primers. Here immunoSEQ multiplex PCR was the method, and the copy in TCRdb shows in-frame clones only, minus some. That table gives V, J and clone size, and the DNA gave D and trimming. This sample carries about 200,000 clones, 65% to 90% of them seen once, and the ten largest clones take about 10%. Trimming removed 6 bases from V and 7 bases from J; junction bases left unmatched: 3. The CDR3 spans 13 residues. The sample consisted of peripheral blood. This TCR derives from a man aged 45-60 years with active or convalescent COVID-19. The chain joins TRBV12-3 or TRBV12-4 to TRBJ2-4; 10 bases are a match to TRBD1. The CDR3 sequence: CASSRTGGNIQYF. CDR3 DNA: TGTGCCAGCAGCAGGACAGGGGGGAACATTCAGTACTTC.